This T cell receptor (beta chain) was sequenced for a study of blood T cell repertoires in COVID-19. Study background: Spain, Italy and the United States supplied samples that represented acute and convalescent COVID-19. The cDNA or gDNA used as material had been derived from T cells, B-cell-depleted T cells, or PBMCs.

The germline CDR1 and CDR2 sequences are MNHEY and SVGAGI. Trimming took 9 bases from V and 0 from J, leaving 9 bases between them. This CDR3 has 14 residues. Per the original methods: Estimated nucleated cell counts came from reference gene primer amplification. Profiling relied on immunoSEQ multiplex PCR, and the TCRdb table lists in-frame clones only, not all of them. The D gene and trimming were derived from the DNA, and the V and J assignments and clone size from that table. The data contain 200,000 to 250,000 clones, 75% to 90% of them singletons. Seattle patient enrollment occurred during active infection, with longitudinal follow-up thereafter.

The source material was peripheral blood. The TCR originated in a woman in her seventies with COVID-19, enrolled during active disease. The genes are TRBV6-5 and TRBJ2-6; unclear D gene. As DNA, the CDR3 is TGTGCCAGTTATTATCGCTCTGGGGCCAACGTCCTGACTTTC. Its protein is CASYYRSGANVLTF.